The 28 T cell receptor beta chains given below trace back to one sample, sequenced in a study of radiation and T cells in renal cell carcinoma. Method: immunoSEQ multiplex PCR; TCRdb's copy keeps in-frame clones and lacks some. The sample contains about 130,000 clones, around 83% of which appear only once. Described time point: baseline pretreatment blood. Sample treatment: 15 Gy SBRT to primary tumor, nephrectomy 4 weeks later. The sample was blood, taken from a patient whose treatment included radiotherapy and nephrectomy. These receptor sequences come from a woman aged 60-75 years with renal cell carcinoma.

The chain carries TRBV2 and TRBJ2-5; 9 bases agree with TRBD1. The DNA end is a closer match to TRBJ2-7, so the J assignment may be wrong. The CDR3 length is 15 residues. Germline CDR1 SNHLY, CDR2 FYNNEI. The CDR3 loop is CASREIYRDRVEQYF. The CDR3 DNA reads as TGTGCCAGCAGGGAGATTTACCGGGACAGGGTCGAGCAGTACTTC.

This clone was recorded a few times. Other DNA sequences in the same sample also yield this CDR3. The CDR3 sequence is CASSLGLAGGAGANVLTF. The CDR3 DNA sequence: TGTGCCAGCAGCTTAGGCCTAGCGGGAGGGGCTGGGGCCAACGTCCTGACTTTC. J is TRBJ2-6 and V is TRBV7-2, with 12 bases lining up with TRBD2. Germline V CDR1 and CDR2: SGHTA, FQGNSA. V lost 1 base to trimming and J lost 2 bases; unmatched junction nucleotides: 3. This CDR3 comprises 18 residues.

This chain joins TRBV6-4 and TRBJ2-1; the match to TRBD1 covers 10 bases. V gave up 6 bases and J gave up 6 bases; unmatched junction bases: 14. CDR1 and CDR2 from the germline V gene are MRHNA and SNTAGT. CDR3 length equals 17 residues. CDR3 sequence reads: CASSRIPGQGSGNEQFF. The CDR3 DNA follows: TGTGCCAGCAGCCGAATACCGGGACAGGGGAGCGGCAATGAGCAGTTCTTC.

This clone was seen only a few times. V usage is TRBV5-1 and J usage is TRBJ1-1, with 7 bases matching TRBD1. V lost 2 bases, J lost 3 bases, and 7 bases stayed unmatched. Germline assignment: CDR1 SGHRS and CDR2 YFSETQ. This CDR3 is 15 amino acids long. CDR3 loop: CASSLRTGPDTEAFF. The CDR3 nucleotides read TGCGCCAGCAGCTTAAGGACAGGTCCGGACACTGAAGCTTTCTTT.

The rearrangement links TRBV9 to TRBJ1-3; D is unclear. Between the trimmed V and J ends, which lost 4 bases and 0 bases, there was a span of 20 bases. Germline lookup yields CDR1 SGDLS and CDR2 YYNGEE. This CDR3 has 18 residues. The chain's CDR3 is CASSFNSPKGSSGNTIYF. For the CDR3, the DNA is TGTGCCAGCAGCTTCAACTCCCCAAAAGGGAGCTCTGGAAACACCATATATTTT.

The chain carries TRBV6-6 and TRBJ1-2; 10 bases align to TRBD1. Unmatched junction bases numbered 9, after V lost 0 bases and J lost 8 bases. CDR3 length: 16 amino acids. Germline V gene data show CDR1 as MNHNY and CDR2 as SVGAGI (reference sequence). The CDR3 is CASSYSQVGQGGGYTF. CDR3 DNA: TGTGCCAGCAGTTACTCGCAGGTTGGACAGGGGGGAGGCTACACCTTC.

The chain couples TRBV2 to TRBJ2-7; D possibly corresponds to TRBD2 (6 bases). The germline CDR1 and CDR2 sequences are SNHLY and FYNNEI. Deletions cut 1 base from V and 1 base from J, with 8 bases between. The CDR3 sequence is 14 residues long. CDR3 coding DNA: TGTGCCAGCAGTGAAGAGGGGAGGTCCTACGAGCAGTACTTC. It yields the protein CASSEEGRSYEQYF.

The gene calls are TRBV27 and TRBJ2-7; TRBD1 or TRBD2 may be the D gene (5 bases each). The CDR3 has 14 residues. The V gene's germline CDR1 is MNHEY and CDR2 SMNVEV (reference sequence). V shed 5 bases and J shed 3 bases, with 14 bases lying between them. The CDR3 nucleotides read TGTGCCAGCAGTCCCACCGGGGCCGACTACGAGCAGTACTTC. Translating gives CASSPTGADYEQYF.

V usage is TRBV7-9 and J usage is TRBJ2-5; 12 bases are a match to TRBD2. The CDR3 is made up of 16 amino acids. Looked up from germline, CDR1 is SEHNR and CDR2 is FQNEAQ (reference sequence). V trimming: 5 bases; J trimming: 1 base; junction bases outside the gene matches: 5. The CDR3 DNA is TGTGCCAGCAGCCCCAGGACTAGCGGGGCCCAAGAGACCCAGTACTTC. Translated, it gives CASSPRTSGAQETQYF. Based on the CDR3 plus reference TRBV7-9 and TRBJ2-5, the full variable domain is DTGVSQNPRHKITKRGQNVTFRCDPISEHNRLYWYRQTLGQGPEFLTYFQNEAQLEKSRLLSDRFSAERPKGSFSTLEIQRTEQGDSAMYLCASSPRTSGAQETQYFGPGTRLLVL.

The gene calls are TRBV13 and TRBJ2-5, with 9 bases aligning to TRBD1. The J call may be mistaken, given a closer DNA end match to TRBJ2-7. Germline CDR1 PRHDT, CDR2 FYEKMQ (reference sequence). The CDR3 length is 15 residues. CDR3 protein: CASSFPSGQGYEQYF. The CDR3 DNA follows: TGTGCCAGCAGCTTCCCATCGGGACAGGGCTACGAGCAGTACTTC.

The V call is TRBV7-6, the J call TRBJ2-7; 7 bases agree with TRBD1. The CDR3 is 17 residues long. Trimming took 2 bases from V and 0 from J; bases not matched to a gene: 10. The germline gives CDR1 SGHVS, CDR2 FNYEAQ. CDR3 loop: CASSLMGGTVPSYEQYF. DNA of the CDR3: TGTGCCAGCAGCTTAATGGGTGGGACAGTACCCTCCTACGAGCAGTACTTC.

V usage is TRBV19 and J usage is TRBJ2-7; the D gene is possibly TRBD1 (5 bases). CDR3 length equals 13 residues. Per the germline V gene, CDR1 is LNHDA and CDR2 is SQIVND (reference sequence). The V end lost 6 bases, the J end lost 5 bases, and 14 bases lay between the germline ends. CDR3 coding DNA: TGTGCCAGTAGGCACCAGGGTAGGCACGAGCAGTACTTC. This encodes CASRHQGRHEQYF.

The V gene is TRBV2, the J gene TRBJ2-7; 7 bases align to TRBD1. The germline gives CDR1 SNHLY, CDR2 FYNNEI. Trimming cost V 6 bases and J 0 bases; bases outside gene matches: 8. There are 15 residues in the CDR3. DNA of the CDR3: TGTGCCAGCAGAAGGGGGCCAGAAAGCTCCTACGAGCAGTACTTC. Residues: CASRRGPESSYEQYF. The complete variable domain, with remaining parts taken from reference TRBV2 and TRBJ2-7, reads EPEVTQTPSHQVTQMGQEVILRCVPISNHLYFYWYRQILGQKVEFLVSFYNNEISEKSEIFDDQFSVERPDGSNFTLKIRSTKLEDSAMYFCASRRGPESSYEQYFGPGTRLTVT.

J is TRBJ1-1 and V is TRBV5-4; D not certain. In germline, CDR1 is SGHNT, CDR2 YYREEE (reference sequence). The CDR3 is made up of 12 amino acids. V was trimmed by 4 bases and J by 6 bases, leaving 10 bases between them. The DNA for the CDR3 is TGTGCCAGCAGCCCTAGATCCTCTGAAGCTTTCTTT. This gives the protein CASSPRSSEAFF. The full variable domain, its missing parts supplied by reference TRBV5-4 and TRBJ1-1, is ETGVTQSPTHLIKTRGQQVTLRCSSQSGHNTVSWYQQALGQGPQFIFQYYREEENGRGNFPPRFSGLQFPNYSSELNVNALELDDSALYLCASSPRSSEAFFGQGTRLTVV.

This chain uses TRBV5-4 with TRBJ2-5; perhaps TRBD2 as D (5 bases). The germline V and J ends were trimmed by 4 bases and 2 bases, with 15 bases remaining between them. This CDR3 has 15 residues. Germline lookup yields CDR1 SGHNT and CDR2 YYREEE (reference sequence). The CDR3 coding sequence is TGTGCCAGCAGCCCGAGTAGCGCAGGACAAGAGACCCAGTACTTC. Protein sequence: CASSPSSAGQETQYF.

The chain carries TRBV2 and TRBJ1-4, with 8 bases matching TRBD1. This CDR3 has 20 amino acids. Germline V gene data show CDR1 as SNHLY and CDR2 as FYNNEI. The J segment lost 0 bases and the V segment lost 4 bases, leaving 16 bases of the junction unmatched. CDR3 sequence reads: CASSGHDMGDRFATNEKLFF. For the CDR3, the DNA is TGTGCCAGCAGTGGCCATGATATGGGGGACAGGTTTGCAACTAATGAAAAACTGTTTTTT.

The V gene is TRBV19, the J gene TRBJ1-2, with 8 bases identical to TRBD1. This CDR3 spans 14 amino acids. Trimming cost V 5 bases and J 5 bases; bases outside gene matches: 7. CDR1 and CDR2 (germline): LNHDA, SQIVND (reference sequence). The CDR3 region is CASSEDRGGYGYTF. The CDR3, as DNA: TGTGCCAGTAGTGAAGACAGGGGAGGGTATGGCTACACCTTC.

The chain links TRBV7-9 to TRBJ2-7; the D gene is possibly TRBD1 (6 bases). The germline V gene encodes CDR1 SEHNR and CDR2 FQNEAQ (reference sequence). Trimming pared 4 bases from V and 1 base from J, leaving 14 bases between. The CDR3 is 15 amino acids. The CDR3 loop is CASSSHTGISYEQYF. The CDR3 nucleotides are TGTGCCAGCAGCTCCCATACAGGGATTTCCTACGAGCAGTACTTC.

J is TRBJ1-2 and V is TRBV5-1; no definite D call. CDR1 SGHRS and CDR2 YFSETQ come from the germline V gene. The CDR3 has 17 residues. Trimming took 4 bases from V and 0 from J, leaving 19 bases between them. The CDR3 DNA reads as TGCGCCAGCAGCCCCAAGAGGGCAGAGACGCCTAACTATGGCTACACCTTC. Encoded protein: CASSPKRAETPNYGYTF.

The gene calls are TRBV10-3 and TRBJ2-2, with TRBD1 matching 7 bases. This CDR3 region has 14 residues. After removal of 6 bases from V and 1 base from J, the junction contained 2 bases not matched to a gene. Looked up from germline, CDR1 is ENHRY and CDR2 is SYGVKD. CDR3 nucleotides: TGTGCCATCAGGGGGGACAGGAACACCGGGGAGCTGTTTTTT. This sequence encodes CAIRGDRNTGELFF.

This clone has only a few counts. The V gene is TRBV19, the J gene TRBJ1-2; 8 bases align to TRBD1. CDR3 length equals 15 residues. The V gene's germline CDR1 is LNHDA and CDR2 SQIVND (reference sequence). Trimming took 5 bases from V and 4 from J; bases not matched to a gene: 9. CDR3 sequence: CASSDWTGRAYGYTF. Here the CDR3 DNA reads TGTGCCAGTAGTGACTGGACAGGGCGCGCCTATGGCTACACCTTC.

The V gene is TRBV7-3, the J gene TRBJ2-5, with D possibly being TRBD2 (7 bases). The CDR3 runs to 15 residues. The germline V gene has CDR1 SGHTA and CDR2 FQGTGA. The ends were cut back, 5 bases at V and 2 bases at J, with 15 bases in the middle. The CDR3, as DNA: TGTGCCAGCAGCCCTAGGCGGGGGCCGCAAGAGACCCAGTACTTC. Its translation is CASSPRRGPQETQYF.

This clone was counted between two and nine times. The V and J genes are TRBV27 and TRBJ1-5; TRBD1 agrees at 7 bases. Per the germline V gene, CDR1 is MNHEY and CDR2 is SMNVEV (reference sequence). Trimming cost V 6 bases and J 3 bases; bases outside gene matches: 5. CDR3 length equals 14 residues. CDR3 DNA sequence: TGTGCCAGCAGCCTGGGACAGACCAATCAGCCCCAGCATTTT. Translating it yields CASSLGQTNQPQHF.

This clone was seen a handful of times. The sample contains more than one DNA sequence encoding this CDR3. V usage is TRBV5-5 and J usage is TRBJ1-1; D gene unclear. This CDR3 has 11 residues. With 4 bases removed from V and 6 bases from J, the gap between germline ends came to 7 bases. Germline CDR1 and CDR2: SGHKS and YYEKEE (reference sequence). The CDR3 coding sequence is TGTGCCAGCAGCCCGGGTGCTGAAGCTTTCTTT. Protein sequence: CASSPGAEAFF.

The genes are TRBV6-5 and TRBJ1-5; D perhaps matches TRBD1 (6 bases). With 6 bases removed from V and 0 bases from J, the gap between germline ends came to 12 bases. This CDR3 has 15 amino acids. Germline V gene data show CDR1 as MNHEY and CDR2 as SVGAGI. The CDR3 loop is CASRIDRISNQPQHF. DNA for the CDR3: TGTGCCAGCAGGATCGACAGGATTAGCAATCAGCCCCAGCATTTT.

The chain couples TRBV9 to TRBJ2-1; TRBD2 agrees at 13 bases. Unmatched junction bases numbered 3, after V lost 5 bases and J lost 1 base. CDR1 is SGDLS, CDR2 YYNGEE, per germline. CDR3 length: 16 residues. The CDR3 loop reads CASSGLAGDSYNEQFF. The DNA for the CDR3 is TGTGCCAGCAGTGGACTAGCGGGAGATTCCTACAATGAGCAGTTCTTC.

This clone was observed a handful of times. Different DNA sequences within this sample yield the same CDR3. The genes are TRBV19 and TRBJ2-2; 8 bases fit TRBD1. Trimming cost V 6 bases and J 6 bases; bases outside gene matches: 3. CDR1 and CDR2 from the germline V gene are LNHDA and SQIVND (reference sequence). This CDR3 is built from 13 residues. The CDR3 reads CASSEQGAGELFF. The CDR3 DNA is TGTGCCAGTAGCGAACAGGGGGCCGGGGAGCTGTTTTTT.

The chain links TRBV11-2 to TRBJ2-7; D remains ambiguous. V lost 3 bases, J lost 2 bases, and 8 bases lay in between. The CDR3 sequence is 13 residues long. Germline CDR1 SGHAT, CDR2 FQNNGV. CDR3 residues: CASSLGRPYEQYF. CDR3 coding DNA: TGTGCCAGCAGCTTGGGCAGACCCTACGAGCAGTACTTC. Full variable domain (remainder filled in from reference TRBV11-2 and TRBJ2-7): EAGVAQSPRYKIIEKRQSVAFWCNPISGHATLYWYQQILGQGPKLLIQFQNNGVVDDSQLPKDRFSAERLKGVDSTLKIQPAKLEDSAVYLCASSLGRPYEQYFGPGTRLTVT.